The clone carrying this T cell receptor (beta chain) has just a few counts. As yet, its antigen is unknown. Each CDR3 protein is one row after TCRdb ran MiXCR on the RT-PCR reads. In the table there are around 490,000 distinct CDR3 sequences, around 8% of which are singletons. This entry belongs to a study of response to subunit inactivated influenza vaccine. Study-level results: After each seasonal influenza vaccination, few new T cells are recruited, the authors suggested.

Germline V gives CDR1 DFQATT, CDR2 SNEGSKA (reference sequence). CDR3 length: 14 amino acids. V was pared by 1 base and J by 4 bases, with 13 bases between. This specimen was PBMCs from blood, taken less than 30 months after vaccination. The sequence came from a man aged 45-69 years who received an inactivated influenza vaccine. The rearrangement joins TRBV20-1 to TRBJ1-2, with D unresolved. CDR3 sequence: CSARVIPDGYGYTF. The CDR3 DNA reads TGCAGTGCTAGAGTCATTCCCGACGGCTATGGCTACACCTTC.